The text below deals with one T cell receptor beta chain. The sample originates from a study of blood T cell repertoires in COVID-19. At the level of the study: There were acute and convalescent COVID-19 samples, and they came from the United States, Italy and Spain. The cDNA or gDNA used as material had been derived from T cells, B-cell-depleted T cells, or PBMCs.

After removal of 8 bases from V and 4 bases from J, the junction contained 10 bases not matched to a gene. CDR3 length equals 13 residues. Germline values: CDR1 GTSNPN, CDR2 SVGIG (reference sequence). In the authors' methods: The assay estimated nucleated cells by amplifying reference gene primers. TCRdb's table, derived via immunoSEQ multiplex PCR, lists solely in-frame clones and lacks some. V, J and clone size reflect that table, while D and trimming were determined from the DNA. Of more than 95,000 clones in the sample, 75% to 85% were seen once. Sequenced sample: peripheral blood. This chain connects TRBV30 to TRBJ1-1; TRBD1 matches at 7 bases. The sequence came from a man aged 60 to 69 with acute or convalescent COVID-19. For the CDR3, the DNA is TGTGCCAGTTCGACAGGGCTAATCACTGAAGCTTTCTTT. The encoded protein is CASSTGLITEAFF.